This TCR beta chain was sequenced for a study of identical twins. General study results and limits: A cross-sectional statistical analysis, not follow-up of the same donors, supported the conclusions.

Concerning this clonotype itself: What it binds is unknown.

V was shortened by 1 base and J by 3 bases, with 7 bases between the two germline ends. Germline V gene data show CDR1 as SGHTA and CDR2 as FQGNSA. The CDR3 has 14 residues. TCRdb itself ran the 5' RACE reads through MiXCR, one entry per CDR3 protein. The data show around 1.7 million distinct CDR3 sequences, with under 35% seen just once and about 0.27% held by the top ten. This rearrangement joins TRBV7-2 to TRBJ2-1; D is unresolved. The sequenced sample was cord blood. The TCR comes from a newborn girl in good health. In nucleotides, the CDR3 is TGTGCCAGCAGCTTAGGGTTCTTCTACAATGAGCAGTTCTTC. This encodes CASSLGFFYNEQFF.